Given below is one T cell receptor (beta chain) in context. The CDR3 is made up of 13 amino acids. CDR1 is MNHEY and CDR2 is SVGAGI in the germline V gene. V lost 10 bases, J lost 5 bases, and 5 bases stayed unmatched. The protocol was immunoSEQ multiplex PCR, while the TCRdb copy is restricted to in-frame clones and leaves out a portion. The sample carries a few hundred thousand clones, roughly 89% recorded once. This sample was taken from a study of blood T cell repertoires in COVID-19. Whole-study context: Sites across the United States, Italy and Spain contributed samples from acute and convalescent COVID-19. The cDNA or gDNA used as material had been derived from T cells, B-cell-depleted T cells, or PBMCs.

The Seattle patients, enrolled during active infection, were followed longitudinally. The sample taken for sequencing was peripheral blood. This TCR was sampled from a woman aged 60-75 years with COVID-19, enrolled during active disease. This sequence joins TRBV6-5 and TRBJ1-6; 7 bases fit TRBD1. The CDR3 DNA is TGTGCCACTGACAGGGCTAATAATTCACCCCTCCACTTT. Residues: CATDRANNSPLHF.